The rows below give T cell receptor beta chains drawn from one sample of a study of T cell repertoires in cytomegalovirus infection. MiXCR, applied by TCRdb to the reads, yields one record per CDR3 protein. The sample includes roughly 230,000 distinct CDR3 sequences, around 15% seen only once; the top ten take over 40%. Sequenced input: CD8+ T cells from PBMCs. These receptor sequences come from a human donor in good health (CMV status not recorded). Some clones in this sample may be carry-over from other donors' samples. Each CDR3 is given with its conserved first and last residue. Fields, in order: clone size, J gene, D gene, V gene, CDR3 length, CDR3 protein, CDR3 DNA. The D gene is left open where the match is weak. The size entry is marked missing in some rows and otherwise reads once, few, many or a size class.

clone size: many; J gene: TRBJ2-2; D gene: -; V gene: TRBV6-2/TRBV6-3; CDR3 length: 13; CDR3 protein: CASSYQNTGELFF; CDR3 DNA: TGTGCCAGCAGTTACCAGAACACCGGGGAGCTGTTTTTT
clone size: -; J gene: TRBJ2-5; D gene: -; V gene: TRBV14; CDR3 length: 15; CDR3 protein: CASSSDGVVQETQYF; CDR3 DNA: TGTGCCAGCAGCAGCGACGGGGTCGTCCAAGAGACCCAGTACTTC
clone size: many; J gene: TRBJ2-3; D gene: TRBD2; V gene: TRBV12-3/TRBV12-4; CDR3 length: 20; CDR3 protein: CASSLVFGLAGGRATDTQYF; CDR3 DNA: TGTGCCAGCAGTTTAGTTTTCGGACTAGCGGGGGGGAGGGCGACAGATACGCAGTATTTT
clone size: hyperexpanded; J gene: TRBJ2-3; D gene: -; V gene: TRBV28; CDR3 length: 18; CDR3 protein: CASSLEDLGPLGTDTQYF; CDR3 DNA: TGTGCCAGCAGTTTAGAGGACTTAGGGCCTTTGGGCACAGATACGCAGTATTTT
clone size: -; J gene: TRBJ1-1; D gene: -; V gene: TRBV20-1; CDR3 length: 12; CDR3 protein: CSAISGDTEAFF; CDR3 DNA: TGCAGTGCTATCTCCGGGGACACTGAAGCTTTCTTT
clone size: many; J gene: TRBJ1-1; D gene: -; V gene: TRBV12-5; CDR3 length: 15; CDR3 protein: CASGLSQPMNTEAFF; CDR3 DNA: TGTGCTAGTGGTTTGTCGCAGCCCATGAACACTGAAGCTTTCTTT
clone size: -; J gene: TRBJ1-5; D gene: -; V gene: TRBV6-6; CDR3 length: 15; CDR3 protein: CASSYGVAGPQPQHF; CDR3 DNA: TGTGCCAGCAGTTACGGCGTGGCAGGCCCTCAGCCCCAGCATTTT
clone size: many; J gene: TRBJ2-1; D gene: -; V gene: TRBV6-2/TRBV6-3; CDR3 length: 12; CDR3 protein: CASSYTSLEQFF; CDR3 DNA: TGTGCCAGCAGTTACACGAGCTTAGAGCAGTTCTTC
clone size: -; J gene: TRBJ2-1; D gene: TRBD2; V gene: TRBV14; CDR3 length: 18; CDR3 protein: CASSLARGGESSYNEQFF; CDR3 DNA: TGTGCCAGCAGCCTTGCTCGGGGGGGCGAGAGCTCCTACAATGAGCAGTTCTTC
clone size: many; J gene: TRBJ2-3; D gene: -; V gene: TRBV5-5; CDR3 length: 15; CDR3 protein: CASTLSGDRTDTQYF; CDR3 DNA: TGTGCCAGCACCCTCTCGGGGGATCGAACAGATACGCAGTATTTT
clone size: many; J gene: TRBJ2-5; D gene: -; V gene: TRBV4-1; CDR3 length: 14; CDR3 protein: CASSQDLAGETQYF; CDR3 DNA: TGCGCCAGCAGCCAAGATCTAGCCGGAGAGACCCAGTACTTC
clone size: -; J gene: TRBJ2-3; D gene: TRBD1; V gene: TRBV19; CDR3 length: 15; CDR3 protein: CASSPGTGWTDTQYF; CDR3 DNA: TGTGCCAGTAGTCCAGGGACAGGGTGGACAGATACGCAGTATTTT
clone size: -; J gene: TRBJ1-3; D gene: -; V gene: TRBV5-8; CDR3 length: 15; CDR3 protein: CASSLDDTSGNTIYF; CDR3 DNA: TGTGCCAGCAGCCTGGACGACACCTCTGGAAACACCATATATTTT